A single sample is the source of the 10 T cell receptor beta chains below, sequenced in a study of radiation and T cells in renal cell carcinoma. The protocol was immunoSEQ multiplex PCR, while the TCRdb copy is restricted to in-frame clones and leaves out a portion. The repertoire holds about 140,000 clones, with 70% to 90% as singletons. Time point described: baseline pretreatment blood. The treatment here: 15 Gy SBRT to primary tumor, nephrectomy 4 weeks later. The sample was blood, taken from a patient whose treatment included radiotherapy and nephrectomy. The source is a woman between 45 and 65 years old with renal cell carcinoma.

As concerns this clone: A junction end diverges from the germline sequence, so it may reflect a read error. This rearrangement joins TRBV7-9 to TRBJ1-2; D remains unclear. CDR3 size: 12 residues. Germline loops: CDR1 SEHNR, CDR2 FQNEAQ (reference sequence). This CDR3 reads CASSLTNSRENF. CDR3 nucleotides: TGTGCCAGCAGCTTAACTAATAGTCGGGAGAACTTC.

The chain is built from TRBV28 and TRBJ1-2, with a tentative D call TRBD1 (6 bases). Per the germline V gene, CDR1 is MDHEN and CDR2 is SYDVKM. The V gene lost 6 bases and the J gene lost 5 bases, with 13 bases spanning the gap. This CDR3 region has 13 residues. The CDR3 sequence: CASRVGGAYGYTF. Here the CDR3 DNA reads TGTGCCAGCAGAGTTGGGGGGGCATATGGCTACACCTTC.

Of note for this clone: Other DNA sequences in the same sample also yield this CDR3. The CDR3 DNA follows: TGTGCCAGCAGCGCGAGCTACGAGCAGTACTTC. This encodes CASSASYEQYF. This rearrangement joins TRBV7-2 to TRBJ2-7; D is ambiguous. Trimming took off 5 bases at V and 3 bases at J, with 5 bases between the two ends. CDR1 and CDR2 from the germline V gene are SGHTA and FQGNSA. This CDR3 contains 11 residues.

V gene TRBV6-5 combines with J gene TRBJ2-7, with D possibly being TRBD1 or TRBD2 (5 bases each). The CDR3 covers 13 residues. CDR1 is MNHEY, CDR2 SVGAGI, per germline. The V gene lost 6 bases and the J gene lost 2 bases, with 11 bases spanning the gap. The CDR3 region has the DNA TGTGCCAGCAGGGGGACGACTCCCTACGAGCAGTACTTC. It codes for CASRGTTPYEQYF.

The V gene is TRBV5-1, the J gene TRBJ1-1; no reliable D call. V lost 4 bases and J 4 bases, leaving 14 bases between the germline ends. Germline assignment: CDR1 SGHRS and CDR2 YFSETQ. The CDR3 loop spans 14 amino acids. This chain's CDR3 is CASSRSRQSTEAFF. The CDR3 coding sequence is TGCGCCAGCAGCCGTTCTAGGCAGAGCACTGAAGCTTTCTTT.

This clone was detected once. CDR3 sequence reads: CASSPRMGLALSYEQYF. As DNA, the CDR3 is TGTGCCAGCAGCCCTCGAATGGGACTAGCGCTCTCCTACGAGCAGTACTTC. The gene calls are TRBV7-9 and TRBJ2-7; 10 positions match TRBD2. CDR1 and CDR2 from the germline V gene are SEHNR and FQNEAQ (reference sequence). Unmatched junction bases numbered 10, after V lost 5 bases and J lost 0 bases. The CDR3 has 17 residues.

The chain employs TRBV5-6 and TRBJ1-4; a weak D match, TRBD1 (5 bases). Germline CDR1 SGHDT, CDR2 YYEEEE. V lost 4 bases and J 5 bases, leaving 18 bases between the germline ends. There are 16 residues in the CDR3. CDR3 sequence (DNA): TGTGCCAGCAGCAAAGTACCGGCAGGGAAAAATGAAAAACTGTTTTTT. Its translation: CASSKVPAGKNEKLFF.

The chain carries TRBV7-9 and TRBJ1-1; D gene uncertain. The ends were cut back, 1 base at V and 1 base at J, with 4 bases in the middle. The CDR3 has 13 residues. CDR1 and CDR2 (germline): SEHNR, FQNEAQ (reference sequence). Here the CDR3 DNA reads TGTGCCAGCAGCTTAGATGAGAACACTGAAGCTTTCTTT. Protein product: CASSLDENTEAFF.

This rearrangement joins TRBV5-1 to TRBJ2-7; the match to TRBD1 covers 8 bases. The CDR3 spans 13 residues. The germline gives CDR1 SGHRS, CDR2 YFSETQ. V lost 4 bases, J lost 7 bases, and 7 bases stayed unmatched. CDR3 protein: CASSVDRAEEQYF. The DNA of the CDR3 is TGCGCCAGCAGCGTGGACAGGGCGGAGGAGCAGTACTTC.

J is TRBJ2-7 and V is TRBV6-5, with a tentative D call TRBD1 (6 bases). V gave up 0 bases and J gave up 6 bases, with 15 bases separating them. CDR3 length equals 15 residues. Germline V lookup: CDR1 MNHEY, CDR2 SVGAGI. In DNA form, the CDR3 reads TGTGCCAGCAGTTACTCGCCGAGAACAGGGTTCGAGCAGTACTTC. It specifies CASSYSPRTGFEQYF.